These 23 T cell receptor beta chains were sequenced from one sample in a study of shared clonotypes between healthy human individuals. The table came from immunoSEQ multiplex PCR; TCRdb's copy has only in-frame clones and leaves some out. The sample holds approximately 350,000 clones, roughly 70% seen once. Sequencing was carried out using memory CD4+ T cells sorted from blood. Subset here: CD45RA-negative fraction. Receptors were obtained from a man younger than 40 in good health.

The J gene is TRBJ2-5, the V gene TRBV2; no clear D gene. Germline CDR1 reads SNHLY; CDR2 reads FYNNEI. The CDR3 sequence is 13 residues long. Trimming shortened V by 4 bases and J by 1 base, and 7 bases separated the two germline ends. CDR3 DNA sequence: TGTGCCAGCAGTGTTATGGGCCAAGAGACCCAGTACTTC. Amino acids: CASSVMGQETQYF.

The chain recombines TRBV19 with TRBJ2-5; D is undetermined. Germline V gene data show CDR1 as LNHDA and CDR2 as SQIVND (reference sequence). V gave up 5 bases and J gave up 2 bases, with 9 bases separating them. There are 13 residues in the CDR3. The CDR3 DNA follows: TGTGCCAGTAGTTCCGCAAATCAAGAGACCCAGTACTTC. Residues: CASSSANQETQYF.

V is TRBV20-1 and J is TRBJ2-3; D is unresolved. The germline V and J ends were trimmed by 6 bases and 3 bases, with 7 bases remaining between them. The CDR3 runs 11 residues. Germline-derived CDR1 and CDR2 are DFQATT and SNEGSKA (reference sequence). CDR3 residues: CSAEVTDTQYF. DNA of the CDR3: TGCAGTGCGGAAGTGACAGATACGCAGTATTTT.

This clone was seen only once. The chain joins TRBV7-9 to TRBJ2-5; 7 bases agree with TRBD1. The germline CDR1 and CDR2 sequences are SEHNR and FQNEAQ (reference sequence). With 5 bases clipped from V and 5 bases from J, the junction kept 14 bases outside the gene matches. The CDR3 sequence is 16 residues long. The CDR3 is CASSPGTDLPGETQYF. As DNA, the CDR3 is TGTGCCAGCAGCCCCGGGACAGATCTACCGGGCGAGACCCAGTACTTC.

The chain recombines TRBV27 with TRBJ2-5, with D tentatively TRBD2 (6 bases). V was trimmed by 5 bases and J by 1 base, leaving 14 bases between them. The length of the CDR3 is 15 residues. CDR1 and CDR2 from the germline V gene are MNHEY and SMNVEV (reference sequence). The CDR3 DNA follows: TGTGCCAGCAGTCGTAGCGGAGACTTCCAAGAGACCCAGTACTTC. Protein: CASSRSGDFQETQYF.

This clone was counted between two and nine times. Within the sample, other DNA sequences also encode this same CDR3. V gene TRBV6-5 combines with J gene TRBJ1-5; no clear D gene. CDR3 size: 12 residues. The ends were cut back, 5 bases at V and 4 bases at J, with 6 bases in the middle. The germline V gene encodes CDR1 MNHEY and CDR2 SVGAGI. The CDR3 reads CASSRDNQPQHF. The CDR3 nucleotides are TGTGCCAGCAGTCGGGATAATCAGCCCCAGCATTTT.

V and J are TRBV30 and TRBJ2-7; TRBD1 matches at 8 bases. Unmatched junction bases numbered 9, after V lost 2 bases and J lost 0 bases. CDR1 GTSNPN and CDR2 SVGIG come from the germline V gene (reference sequence). This CDR3 is 16 amino acids long. CDR3 loop: CAWSKNRGLASYEQYF. The CDR3 DNA follows: TGTGCCTGGAGTAAAAACAGGGGGTTAGCCTCCTACGAGCAGTACTTC.

The chain combines TRBV5-1 with TRBJ2-2; D is unclear. Germline V CDR1 and CDR2: SGHRS, YFSETQ. V was cut by 2 bases and J by 5 bases, with 7 bases left in between. CDR3 length: 13 amino acids. The CDR3, as DNA: TGCGCCAGCAGCTTTGACGTAACCGGGGAGCTGTTTTTT. It is translated as CASSFDVTGELFF.

The chain couples TRBV2 to TRBJ2-3; no reliable D call. CDR1 is SNHLY and CDR2 is FYNNEI in the germline V gene. The CDR3 has 14 amino acids. V was cut by 4 bases and J by 0 bases, with 8 bases left in between. As DNA, the CDR3 is TGTGCCAGCAGTGCCGACCGTAGCACAGATACGCAGTATTTT. Residues: CASSADRSTDTQYF.

The chain combines TRBV4-1 with TRBJ2-1; D possibly corresponds to TRBD2 (5 bases). CDR3 size: 14 residues. With 1 base removed from V and 6 bases from J, the gap between germline ends came to 10 bases. Germline CDR1 is MGHRA and CDR2 is YSYEKL. This CDR3 reads CASSQADWLNEQFF. Written as DNA, the CDR3 is TGCGCCAGCAGCCAAGCGGACTGGCTCAATGAGCAGTTCTTC.

This chain joins TRBV10-3 and TRBJ2-3, with TRBD2 matching over 10 bases. Trimming at V came to 11 bases and at J to 1 base, leaving 9 bases not matched to a gene. Germline CDR1 reads ENHRY; CDR2 reads SYGVKD. The CDR3 is 15 amino acids. CDR3 nucleotides: TGTGCCTCGAACCTCGGACTAGCGGGCACAGATACGCAGTATTTT. This translates into CASNLGLAGTDTQYF.

The V gene is TRBV19, the J gene TRBJ2-1, with D possibly matching TRBD1 (6 bases). There are 13 residues in the CDR3. The ends were cut back, 5 bases at V and 2 bases at J, with 7 bases in the middle. In germline, CDR1 is LNHDA, CDR2 SQIVND (reference sequence). CDR3 amino acids: CASSRTAYNEQFF. Here the CDR3 DNA reads TGTGCCAGTAGTCGGACAGCCTACAATGAGCAGTTCTTC.

With respect to this clone: This sample also contains other DNA sequences that code for the same CDR3. This chain joins TRBV19 and TRBJ1-5, with TRBD1 matching over 7 bases. CDR1 LNHDA and CDR2 SQIVND come from the germline V gene (reference sequence). V shed 6 bases, J shed 5 bases, and the junction held 4 bases outside the gene matches. This CDR3 contains 13 residues. The CDR3 region is CASSPDRDQPQHF. CDR3 nucleotides: TGTGCCAGTAGCCCCGACAGGGATCAGCCCCAGCATTTT.

This chain links TRBV11-3 with TRBJ2-3, with TRBD2 identical over 15 bases. V shed 5 bases, J shed 0 bases, and the junction held 3 bases outside the gene matches. The CDR3 extends over 17 amino acids. Germline CDR1 and CDR2: SGHNT and YENEEA. CDR3 loop: CASSDGTSGRSTDTQYF. CDR3 nucleotide sequence: TGTGCCAGCAGCGACGGGACTAGCGGGAGGAGCACAGATACGCAGTATTTT.

The rearrangement uses TRBV5-1 and TRBJ2-1; TRBD1 agrees at 9 bases. The CDR3 is 14 amino acids. V dropped 1 base and J dropped 8; count of bases not matched to a gene: 4. Germline CDR1 reads SGHRS; CDR2 reads YFSETQ. The CDR3 sequence is CASSLRDRVHEQFF. In DNA form, the CDR3 reads TGCGCCAGCAGCTTGCGGGACAGGGTTCATGAGCAGTTCTTC.

This chain connects TRBV5-1 to TRBJ2-7; TRBD1 aligns across 7 bases. Germline V lookup: CDR1 SGHRS, CDR2 YFSETQ. There are 19 residues in the CDR3. Trimming cost V 0 bases and J 3 bases; bases outside gene matches: 18. The CDR3 reads CASSLDPMTGSKVFYEQYF. Here the CDR3 DNA reads TGCGCCAGCAGCTTGGATCCGATGACAGGGTCCAAGGTTTTCTACGAGCAGTACTTC. Drawing the rest from reference TRBV5-1 and TRBJ2-7, the complete variable domain is KAGVTQTPRYLIKTRGQQVTLSCSPISGHRSVSWYQQTPGQGLQFLFEYFSETQRNKGNFPGRFSGRQFSNSRSEMNVSTLELGDSALYLCASSLDPMTGSKVFYEQYFGPGTRLTVT.

This chain connects TRBV9 to TRBJ2-6, with 10 bases that match TRBD1. CDR3 size: 17 residues. With 4 bases clipped from V and 0 bases from J, the junction kept 4 bases outside the gene matches. Germline V gene lookup returns CDR1 SGDLS and CDR2 YYNGEE. CDR3 sequence (DNA): TGTGCCAGCAGCAGACAGGGGGCCCGCTCTGGGGCCAACGTCCTGACTTTC. Amino acids: CASSRQGARSGANVLTF.

This chain connects TRBV28 to TRBJ1-1; D remains unclear. V dropped 2 bases and J dropped 4 bases, with 5 bases sitting between them. The CDR3 has 12 residues. Germline V gene lookup returns CDR1 MDHEN and CDR2 SYDVKM. Here the CDR3 reads CASSLMSTEAFF. CDR3 coding DNA: TGTGCCAGCAGTTTAATGAGCACTGAAGCTTTCTTT.

V gene TRBV28 combines with J gene TRBJ2-3; D is uncertain. The germline V gene encodes CDR1 MDHEN and CDR2 SYDVKM. The CDR3 spans 14 residues. V dropped 3 bases and J dropped 4 bases, with 11 bases sitting between them. CDR3 sequence (DNA): TGTGCCAGCAGTTTCTTAGAAAAACCAGATACGCAGTATTTT. It codes for CASSFLEKPDTQYF.

This clone was seen a few times. V usage is TRBV4-1 and J usage is TRBJ1-1, with no clear D. Trimming left V 6 bases short and J 3 bases short, with 11 bases between. CDR3 length: 13 residues. The germline V gene has CDR1 MGHRA and CDR2 YSYEKL. The CDR3 DNA reads TGCGCCAGCAGGGACGGCGGGTACACTGAAGCTTTCTTT. Translation gives CASRDGGYTEAFF.

The CDR3 reads CASSPDRVQYTEAFF. For the CDR3, the DNA is TGTGCCAGCAGCCCGGACAGGGTTCAGTACACTGAAGCTTTCTTT. The V gene is TRBV5-4, the J gene TRBJ1-1; 8 bases are shared with TRBD1. From germline, CDR1 is SGHNT and CDR2 YYREEE (reference sequence). This CDR3 is built from 15 residues. Trimming cost V 4 bases and J 3 bases; bases outside gene matches: 8.

The chain recombines TRBV10-2 with TRBJ1-1, with a tentative D call TRBD1 (6 bases). The germline CDR1 and CDR2 sequences are WSHSY and SAAADI. Trimming pared 8 bases from V and 0 bases from J, leaving 16 bases between. CDR3 length equals 15 residues. Here the CDR3 DNA reads TGCGCCAGCCCAGCGGTCCGGGGGCTGAACACTGAAGCTTTCTTT. It encodes CASPAVRGLNTEAFF.

As concerns this clone: The sample holds other DNA sequences that translate to the same CDR3. The chain combines TRBV5-1 with TRBJ1-1; D uncertain. CDR3 size: 13 residues. Germline loops: CDR1 SGHRS, CDR2 YFSETQ. V lost 0 bases, J lost 1 base, and 4 bases lay in between. CDR3 loop: CASSLAGNTEAFF. In nucleotides, the CDR3 is TGCGCCAGCAGCTTGGCCGGGAACACTGAAGCTTTCTTT. Supplemented by reference TRBV5-1 and TRBJ1-1, the full variable domain reads KAGVTQTPRYLIKTRGQQVTLSCSPISGHRSVSWYQQTPGQGLQFLFEYFSETQRNKGNFPGRFSGRQFSNSRSEMNVSTLELGDSALYLCASSLAGNTEAFFGQGTRLTVV.